Each of the 3 T cell receptor beta chains below was sequenced from the same sample in a study of shared clonotypes between healthy human individuals. Assay used: immunoSEQ multiplex PCR; TCRdb lists only in-frame clones, some missing. This sample yields more than 2,000,000 clones, of which over 85% are seen a single time; over 0.12% belongs to the top ten. Sequencing used naive CD4+ T cells sorted from blood. The subset was: CD45RA+ positively selected. These receptors originate from a man between 18 and 29 years old in good health.

This sequence joins TRBV2 and TRBJ2-7, with D uncertain. This CDR3 is 15 amino acids long. The V and J ends lost 1 base and 1 base respectively, with 11 bases between them. Germline CDR1 is SNHLY and CDR2 is FYNNEI. In nucleotides, the CDR3 is TGTGCCAGCAGTGAAGGGTGGGCGGTGTCCTACGAGCAGTACTTC. This codes for CASSEGWAVSYEQYF.

With respect to this clone: Other DNA variants within this sample encode the same CDR3. The chain recombines TRBV10-3 with TRBJ2-7, with D perhaps TRBD1 or TRBD2 (6 bases each). Trimming pared 3 bases from V and 6 bases from J, leaving 9 bases between. This CDR3 has 12 residues. CDR1 is ENHRY and CDR2 is SYGVKD in the germline V gene. The CDR3: CAISDRGGEQYF. Written as DNA, the CDR3 is TGTGCCATCAGTGACAGGGGAGGCGAGCAGTACTTC.

The V call is TRBV5-4, the J call TRBJ2-2; 7 bases agree with TRBD1. CDR1 is SGHNT and CDR2 is YYREEE in the germline V gene (reference sequence). After removal of 3 bases from V and 4 bases from J, the junction contained 9 bases not matched to a gene. CDR3 length equals 16 residues. The CDR3 region is CASSSQGQSVTGELFF. The DNA for the CDR3 is TGTGCCAGCAGCTCCCAGGGACAGTCGGTCACCGGGGAGCTGTTTTTT.